The rows below give T cell receptor beta chains drawn from one sample of a study of regulatory T cells in long-lasting Graves disease. TCRdb used MiXCR to reprocess the multiplex PCR reads, holding one entry per CDR3 protein. The sample has over 350,000 distinct CDR3 sequences, 15% seen once. In addition, the sample was reused for a study of T cells in Graves' hyperthyroidism and ophthalmopathy.

Here the sequenced sample was peripheral blood mononuclear cells (PBMCs), taken at new diagnosis, from a patient treated with antithyroid drugs. The source of these receptors is a middle-aged woman with Graves disease. Both conserved end residues are part of each CDR3. D genes are given only for firm matches. For some rows the clone size is stated as once, few or many, or as a class when expanded; others skip it.

clone size,J gene,V gene,D gene,CDR3 protein,CDR3 DNA
.,TRBJ2-1,TRBV2,.,CASSEEGEQFF,TGTGCCAGCAGTGAAGAGGGGGAGCAGTTCTTC
.,TRBJ2-3,TRBV10-3,.,CAISPRADTQYF,TGTGCCATCAGCCCCCGGGCAGATACGCAGTATTTT
many,TRBJ1-6,TRBV30,.,CAWSGRNSPLHF,TGTGCCTGGAGTGGCAGAAATTCACCCCTCCACTTT
few,TRBJ1-3,TRBV3-1,.,CASSAMGSSGNTIYF,TGTGCCAGCAGCGCTATGGGGTCCTCTGGAAACACCATATATTTT
many,TRBJ2-7,TRBV6-1,.,CASSKKVGDEYEQYF,TGTGCCAGCAGCAAAAAGGTGGGAGACGAGTACGAGCAGTACTTC
.,TRBJ2-3,TRBV5-1,TRBD1,CASSQNPGTGDDTQYF,TGCGCCAGCAGCCAAAATCCCGGGACAGGAGACGATACGCAGTATTTT
many,TRBJ2-1,TRBV27,.,CASSPDGASYNEQFF,TGTGCCAGCAGTCCCGACGGAGCCTCCTACAATGAGCAGTTCTTC
many,TRBJ2-7,TRBV29-1,TRBD1,CSVHTGTGLSYEQYF,TGCAGCGTCCATACCGGGACAGGGCTCTCCTACGAGCAGTACTTC
few,TRBJ1-4,TRBV4-1,.,CASSQHGAATNEKLFF,TGCGCCAGCAGCCAGCATGGAGCCGCAACTAATGAAAAACTGTTTTTT
many,TRBJ2-3,TRBV5-4,.,CASSSGQTGQYF,TGTGCCAGCAGCTCTGGACAAACGGGTCAGTATTTT
many,TRBJ1-2,TRBV7-2,TRBD1,CASRRQGALNYGYTF,TGTGCCAGCAGAAGACAGGGGGCCCTTAACTATGGCTACACCTTC
many,TRBJ2-7,TRBV24-1,.,CATSEQGLEQYF,TGTGCCACCAGTGAACAGGGATTGGAGCAGTACTTC
.,TRBJ2-1,TRBV5-6,.,CASSVDFSSYNEQFF,TGTGCCAGCAGCGTGGACTTCTCCTCCTACAATGAGCAGTTCTTC
many,TRBJ2-7,TRBV2,TRBD2,CASLPSGSYEQYF,TGTGCCTCCCTCCCTAGCGGGAGTTACGAGCAGTACTTC
many,TRBJ2-5,TRBV12-3/TRBV12-4,.,CASSLSLEGLDSQETQYF,TGTGCCAGCAGTTTAAGTCTGGAGGGATTAGACTCTCAAGAGACCCAGTACTTC
many,TRBJ1-1,TRBV5-1,TRBD1,CASSWTGGEGEAFF,TGCGCCAGCAGCTGGACAGGGGGCGAGGGTGAAGCTTTCTTT
.,TRBJ2-5,TRBV11-2,TRBD1,CASSHWDRDHQETQYF,TGTGCCAGCAGCCACTGGGACAGGGACCACCAAGAGACCCAGTACTTC
many,TRBJ1-5,TRBV7-8,.,CASSPDRNQPQHF,TGTGCCAGCAGCCCGGACAGAAATCAGCCCCAGCATTTT
many,TRBJ2-5,TRBV12-3/TRBV12-4,TRBD2,CASSYGGGQETQYF,TGTGCCAGCAGTTACGGGGGGGGCCAAGAGACCCAGTACTTC
many,TRBJ2-2,TRBV30,TRBD2,CAWSVLAGGQDTGELFF,TGTGCCTGGAGTGTACTGGCGGGAGGGCAGGACACCGGGGAGCTGTTTTTT
many,TRBJ2-7,TRBV18,TRBD2,CASSPGLEQYF,TGTGCCAGCAGCCCGGGACTAGAGCAGTACTTC
many,TRBJ2-5,TRBV11-3,.,CASSAQGGNFETQYF,TGTGCCAGCAGCGCCCAGGGTGGGAATTTTGAGACCCAGTACTTC
many,TRBJ1-5,TRBV28,.,CASSRLSGNQPQHF,TGTGCCAGCAGCAGATTATCAGGGAATCAGCCCCAGCATTTT
.,TRBJ2-3,TRBV2,.,CASSRLPRDTQYF,TGTGCCAGCAGTCGACTACCGAGAGATACGCAGTATTTT
.,TRBJ1-1,TRBV18,.,CASSPLVREAFF,TGTGCCAGCTCACCTCTAGTCAGGGAAGCTTTCTTT
many,TRBJ1-1,TRBV12-3/TRBV12-4,TRBD1,CASSPWTGGYNTEAFF,TGTGCCAGCAGTCCTTGGACAGGGGGCTATAACACTGAAGCTTTCTTT
many,TRBJ2-1,TRBV11-3,TRBD1,CASSLERGQWNEQFF,TGTGCCAGCAGCTTAGAAAGGGGGCAGTGGAATGAGCAGTTCTTC
many,TRBJ2-5,TRBV30,.,CAWIRNTGETQYF,TGTGCCTGGATTCGAAACACCGGCGAGACCCAGTACTTC
.,TRBJ1-5,TRBV15,.,CATSRAPFGSNQPQHF,TGTGCCACCAGCAGAGCCCCCTTTGGAAGCAATCAGCCCCAGCATTTT
many,TRBJ1-1,TRBV28,.,CASSQNTERNTEAFF,TGTGCCAGCAGTCAGAATACCGAGAGGAACACTGAAGCTTTCTTT
.,TRBJ2-7,TRBV3-1,.,CASSQHTSVVREQYF,TGTGCCAGCAGCCAACACACGTCTGTGGTCCGCGAGCAGTACTTC
many,TRBJ2-2,TRBV18,.,CASFDSGELFF,TGTGCCAGCTTCGACTCCGGGGAGCTGTTTTTT
many,TRBJ1-1,TRBV6-2/TRBV6-3,.,CASSYSLRTEAFF,TGTGCCAGCAGTTACTCGCTGAGGACTGAAGCTTTCTTT
many,TRBJ2-7,TRBV7-2,TRBD1,CASSFGQVGEQYF,TGTGCCAGCAGCTTCGGACAGGTCGGGGAGCAGTACTTC
many,TRBJ2-5,TRBV5-4,.,CASSLGDQETQYF,TGTGCCAGCAGCTTGGGGGATCAAGAGACCCAGTACTTC
.,TRBJ1-2,TRBV7-8,TRBD1,CASSSQTGDSGYTF,TGTGCCAGCAGCTCCCAGACAGGGGATTCTGGCTACACCTTC
few,TRBJ2-7,TRBV19,TRBD1,CASTSGTGNSYEQYF,TGTGCCAGTACCTCTGGGACAGGGAACTCCTACGAGCAGTACTTC
.,TRBJ2-3,TRBV5-8,TRBD2,CASSYGGLAGTDTQYF,TGTGCCAGCAGCTACGGCGGACTAGCGGGCACAGATACGCAGTATTTT
many,TRBJ2-7,TRBV29-1,.,CSVAGDEQYF,TGCAGCGTTGCAGGGGACGAGCAGTACTTC
.,TRBJ2-1,TRBV20-1,.,CSVPGESYNEQFF,TGCAGTGTTCCGGGGGAATCCTACAATGAGCAGTTCTTC
.,TRBJ2-7,TRBV30,.,CAWSLGGPGSYEQYF,TGTGCCTGGAGTTTGGGTGGCCCCGGCTCCTACGAGCAGTACTTC
many,TRBJ1-1,TRBV5-1,TRBD1,CASSWGQQRNTEAFF,TGCGCCAGCAGCTGGGGACAGCAAAGGAACACTGAAGCTTTCTTT
many,TRBJ1-2,TRBV19,.,CASRGHLTTGYTF,TGTGCCAGTAGAGGACACTTGACGACTGGCTACACCTTC
many,TRBJ2-2,TRBV7-8,.,CATKTGPRFKTGELFF,TGTGCCACTAAAACAGGGCCTCGATTTAAAACCGGGGAGCTGTTTTTT
.,TRBJ2-1,TRBV9,TRBD1,CASSAGQVSANEQFF,TGTGCCAGCAGCGCCGGACAGGTGTCGGCTAATGAGCAGTTCTTC
.,TRBJ1-2,TRBV6-1,.,CASSDGQGTGGYTF,TGTGCCAGCAGTGACGGGCAGGGAACTGGTGGCTACACCTTC
few,TRBJ2-3,TRBV28,TRBD2,CASRSSGYADTQYF,TGTGCCAGCAGGTCTAGCGGGTATGCAGATACGCAGTATTTT
many,TRBJ1-1,TRBV28,.,CASSSSRENTEAFF,TGTGCCAGCAGTTCCTCCAGGGAGAACACTGAAGCTTTCTTT
few,TRBJ2-2,TRBV11-3,TRBD2,CASSLVSSGRAGELFF,TGTGCCAGCAGCTTAGTATCTAGCGGGAGAGCCGGGGAGCTGTTTTTT
few,TRBJ2-1,TRBV20-1,TRBD2,CSASPSGLAGFGEQFF,TGCAGTGCTAGCCCCTCCGGACTAGCGGGATTTGGTGAGCAGTTCTTC
.,TRBJ2-5,TRBV7-3,TRBD2,CASSLFASGNQETQYF,TGTGCCAGCAGCTTGTTTGCTAGCGGGAATCAAGAGACCCAGTACTTC
many,TRBJ2-2,TRBV19,TRBD1,CASSISPGGADGELFF,TGTGCCAGTAGTATCTCCCCAGGGGGCGCGGACGGGGAGCTGTTTTTT
many,TRBJ2-3,TRBV5-1,.,CASSGASTDTQYF,TGTGCCAGCTCAGGGGCCTCCACAGATACGCAGTATTTT
many,TRBJ2-2,TRBV12-3/TRBV12-4,.,CASKEDSRGLLNTGELFF,TGTGCCAGCAAAGAAGACAGCCGGGGATTATTGAACACCGGGGAGCTGTTTTTT
many,TRBJ2-3,TRBV20-1,TRBD2,CSARGGLENPTDTQYF,TGCAGTGCACGAGGGGGACTAGAAAACCCCACAGATACGCAGTATTTT
few,TRBJ2-3,TRBV20-1,TRBD2,CSAKRVAGGADTQYF,TGCAGTGCCAAGAGGGTAGCGGGAGGTGCAGATACGCAGTATTTT
.,TRBJ1-6,TRBV28,TRBD1,CASSLRGRGIDNSPLHF,TGTGCCAGCAGTTTACGTGGCAGGGGGATTGATAATTCACCCCTCCACTTT
.,TRBJ1-5,TRBV28,.,CASTQYRAENQPQHF,TGTGCCAGCACTCAATACCGGGCCGAAAATCAGCCCCAGCATTTT
many,TRBJ2-5,TRBV28,.,CASSLWAQQETQYF,TGTGCCAGCAGTTTATGGGCCCAGCAAGAGACCCAGTACTTC